Each of the 22 T cell receptor beta chains below was sequenced from the same sample in a study of T-cell memory formation after mild COVID-19. One entry per CDR3 protein, called by TCRdb with MiXCR from the 5' RACE reads. The sample has under 250,000 distinct CDR3 sequences, 8% to 11% seen once; the top ten hold around 2.9%. The sample consisted of PBMCs or a T cell subset sorted from them (not recorded which). These receptor sequences come from a man between 18 and 35 years old who had mild COVID-19 (a few samples of this study predate the infection). Cell type and time point are not known.

The genes are TRBV5-1 and TRBJ2-7; D perhaps matches TRBD1 (5 bases). The ends were cut back, 0 bases at V and 2 bases at J, with 9 bases in the middle. The CDR3 spans 14 residues. Germline V gives CDR1 SGHRS, CDR2 YFSETQ. The CDR3 coding sequence is TGCGCCAGCAGCTTGGAAACGACAGCCTACGAGCAGTACTTC. Its protein product is CASSLETTAYEQYF.

This sequence joins TRBV5-1 and TRBJ2-2, with 9 positions matching TRBD1. The CDR3 sequence is 15 residues long. In germline, CDR1 is SGHRS, CDR2 YFSETQ. V dropped 4 bases and J dropped 4; count of bases not matched to a gene: 5. CDR3 DNA sequence: TGCGCCAGCAGCCCGGGGACAGGGCCCACCGGGGAGCTGTTTTTT. Amino acids: CASSPGTGPTGELFF.

This clonotype has only a few counts. This chain joins TRBV20-1 and TRBJ2-3; D call uncertain. Germline CDR1 is DFQATT and CDR2 is SNEGSKA (reference sequence). The V and J ends lost 8 bases and 0 bases respectively, with 15 bases between them. This CDR3 is built from 14 residues. The CDR3 DNA follows: TGCAGTTTCAGACCCCAATTAAGCACAGATACGCAGTATTTT. It is translated as CSFRPQLSTDTQYF.

This clonotype was seen many times. The chain has TRBV12-3 or TRBV12-4 and TRBJ1-5, with D perhaps matching TRBD1 (5 bases). Deletions cut 6 bases from V and 3 bases from J, with 12 bases between. This CDR3 has 14 residues. The CDR3 nucleotides are TGTGCCAGCAGGAAAGGACACCTCAATCAGCCCCAGCATTTT. Protein sequence: CASRKGHLNQPQHF.

The chain carries TRBV24-1 and TRBJ2-1; tentatively, D is TRBD1 (6 bases). CDR1 and CDR2 from the germline V gene are KGHDR and SFDVKD. V shed 7 bases and J shed 9 bases, with 12 bases lying between them. This CDR3 region has 12 residues. This CDR3 is CATSATGFEQFF. CDR3 DNA sequence: TGTGCCACCAGCGCAACAGGGTTTGAGCAGTTCTTC.

The gene calls are TRBV27 and TRBJ1-2; D may be TRBD1 (5 bases). Looked up from germline, CDR1 is MNHEY and CDR2 is SMNVEV (reference sequence). Trimming shortened V by 8 bases and J by 3 bases, and 10 bases separated the two germline ends. CDR3 length: 12 amino acids. Written as DNA, the CDR3 is TGTGCCAGCGACAGAGGTGACTATGGCTACACCTTC. Amino acid sequence: CASDRGDYGYTF.

The chain couples TRBV20-1 to TRBJ2-3, with D unresolved. V lost 3 bases to trimming and J lost 0 bases, with 7 bases between them. The length of the CDR3 is 13 residues. Per germline, CDR1 DFQATT and CDR2 SNEGSKA (reference sequence). CDR3 DNA: TGCAGTGCTAGTGCTACTAGCACAGATACGCAGTATTTT. Residues: CSASATSTDTQYF.

In its sample, this clonotype was seen a few times. The J gene is TRBJ2-1, the V gene TRBV16; TRBD2 aligns across 8 bases. The V and J ends lost 4 bases and 2 bases, in that order; junction bases with no gene match: 4. This CDR3 spans 15 amino acids. Germline V CDR1 and CDR2: KGHSY, FQNENV. CDR3 coding DNA: TGTGCCAGCAGCCGAAGCGGGGGTCCCTACAATGAGCAGTTCTTC. Residues: CASSRSGGPYNEQFF. The full variable domain, completed using reference TRBV16 and TRBJ2-1, is GEEVAQTPKHLVRGEGQKAKLYCAPIKGHSYVFWYQQVLKNEFKFLISFQNENVFDETGMPKERFSAKCLPNSPCSLEIQATKLEDSAVYFCASSRSGGPYNEQFFGPGTRLTVL.

This clonotype came up a few times. CDR3 sequence (DNA): TGTGCCAGCAGCCGTTTACAGGGTTGGGAGACCCAGTACTTC. Protein product: CASSRLQGWETQYF. This rearrangement joins TRBV14 to TRBJ2-5; perhaps TRBD1 as D (6 bases). This CDR3 has 14 residues. The V gene lost 4 bases and the J gene lost 5 bases, with 14 bases spanning the gap. The germline V gene has CDR1 SGHDN and CDR2 FVKESK.

This clonotype was observed a handful of times. CDR3 in DNA: TGTGCCAGCAGCTTCCGGGACAGCCATTCACCCCTCCACTTT. This codes for CASSFRDSHSPLHF. The chain couples TRBV7-2 to TRBJ1-6; TRBD1 agrees at 7 bases. With 3 bases clipped from V and 8 bases from J, the junction kept 4 bases outside the gene matches. This CDR3 region has 14 residues. Germline lookup yields CDR1 SGHTA and CDR2 FQGNSA.

Many counts were recorded for this clonotype. The chain combines TRBV7-9 with TRBJ1-3; D not certain. The V gene lost 3 bases and the J gene lost 0 bases, with 9 bases spanning the gap. This CDR3 region has 15 residues. Germline values: CDR1 SEHNR, CDR2 FQNEAQ (reference sequence). CDR3 sequence (DNA): TGTGCCAGCAGCTTGAGGCCGAGCTCTGGAAACACCATATATTTT. Encoded protein: CASSLRPSSGNTIYF.

This clonotype occurred a few times. The chain recombines TRBV3-1 with TRBJ1-3; 7 bases fit TRBD1. Germline V gene lookup returns CDR1 LGHDT and CDR2 YNNKEL (reference sequence). CDR3 length: 16 residues. The V and J ends lost 5 bases and 0 bases, in that order; junction bases with no gene match: 7. This chain's CDR3 is CASSSGQARSGNTIYF. The CDR3 DNA sequence: TGTGCCAGCAGCTCAGGACAGGCCCGCTCTGGAAACACCATATATTTT.

This clonotype was detected only a few times. The J gene is TRBJ2-1, the V gene TRBV5-4; no reliable D call. V lost 1 base, J lost 2 bases, and 7 bases lay in between. CDR1 is SGHNT, CDR2 YYREEE, per germline (reference sequence). The CDR3 runs 14 residues. CDR3 bases: TGTGCCAGCAGCTTGCCACAGCCCTACAATGAGCAGTTCTTC. Residues: CASSLPQPYNEQFF.

This clonotype was seen more than once but under ten times. The V and J genes are TRBV20-1 and TRBJ2-4; possibly TRBD2 for D (6 bases). Germline V gene lookup returns CDR1 DFQATT and CDR2 SNEGSKA (reference sequence). Trimming cost V 6 bases and J 5 bases, with 20 bases left between them. The CDR3 contains 15 residues. The CDR3 region is CSATGLLVSENIQYF. CDR3 DNA: TGCAGTGCAACGGGACTCCTGGTTTCCGAAAACATTCAGTACTTC.

The rearrangement joins TRBV20-1 to TRBJ2-7, with D unresolved. Trimming removed 5 bases from V and 4 bases from J, with 21 bases in between. The CDR3 has 15 amino acids. Germline V gives CDR1 DFQATT, CDR2 SNEGSKA (reference sequence). The CDR3 is CSAWGRMGVQYEQYF. In DNA form, the CDR3 reads TGCAGTGCTTGGGGTCGTATGGGTGTTCAATACGAGCAGTACTTC.

The chain recombines TRBV4-3 with TRBJ2-6; D is tentatively TRBD1 or TRBD2 (5 bases each). The CDR3 contains 14 residues. Trimming shortened V by 5 bases and J by 4 bases, and 9 bases separated the two germline ends. Germline V lookup: CDR1 LGHNA, CDR2 YSLEER. CDR3 DNA: TGCGCCAGCAGCAGGGACCCGGGGGCCAACGTCCTGACTTTC. It is translated as CASSRDPGANVLTF.

The J gene is TRBJ2-1, the V gene TRBV5-6; D not resolved. Germline V gene sequence: CDR1 SGHDT, CDR2 YYEEEE. The CDR3 sequence is 13 residues long. V lost 4 bases and J lost 4, with 9 bases in between. CDR3 sequence: CASSPTWYNEQFF. The CDR3 DNA follows: TGTGCCAGCAGCCCCACCTGGTACAATGAGCAGTTCTTC.

This clonotype turned up a few times. The CDR3 sequence: CASSQEASGLNTGELFF. In nucleotides, the CDR3 is TGCGCCAGCAGCCAAGAGGCTTCAGGGCTAAACACCGGGGAGCTGTTTTTT. The J gene is TRBJ2-2, the V gene TRBV4-3, with TRBD1 as a possible D gene (5 bases). Germline CDR1 reads LGHNA; CDR2 reads YSLEER. V lost 0 bases and J lost 2, with 13 bases in between. This CDR3 is 17 amino acids long.

This clonotype appeared a few times. The J gene is TRBJ2-7, the V gene TRBV20-1, with D possibly matching TRBD1 (6 bases). The CDR3 extends over 13 amino acids. Trimming left V 6 bases short and J 2 bases short, with 14 bases between. Germline V gene lookup returns CDR1 DFQATT and CDR2 SNEGSKA (reference sequence). The CDR3 reads CSAYRDTTYEQYF. DNA for the CDR3: TGCAGTGCGTACCGGGACACCACCTACGAGCAGTACTTC.

This clonotype was recorded at least ten times. This chain uses TRBV7-2 with TRBJ2-2; 10 positions match TRBD1. The CDR3 runs 15 residues. Germline CDR1 SGHTA, CDR2 FQGNSA. Unmatched junction bases numbered 9, after V lost 9 bases and J lost 5 bases. The CDR3 is CASTKTGGWTGELFF. The CDR3 nucleotides read TGTGCCAGTACCAAGACAGGGGGCTGGACCGGGGAGCTGTTTTTT.

The chain uses TRBV6-5 and TRBJ2-7; 9 bases align to TRBD1. The CDR3 is 13 residues long. The V gene's germline CDR1 is MNHEY and CDR2 SVGAGI. The trim removed 6 bases at V and 5 bases at J, leaving 5 bases unmatched. The CDR3 loop reads CASRPGQGNEQYF. CDR3 bases: TGTGCCAGCAGGCCCGGACAGGGGAACGAGCAGTACTTC.

CDR3 sequence: CSARNLAGGTFSYEQYF. The CDR3 nucleotides are TGCAGTGCTAGAAATCTAGCGGGGGGCACTTTCTCCTACGAGCAGTACTTC. J is TRBJ2-7 and V is TRBV20-1; the match to TRBD2 covers 11 bases. The germline V gene has CDR1 DFQATT and CDR2 SNEGSKA (reference sequence). With V trimmed by 2 bases and J by 0 bases, 9 bases remained unmatched. This CDR3 has 17 amino acids.